Below, 10 T cell receptor beta chains from the same sample are listed, as sequenced in a study of blood T cell repertoires in COVID-19. Sequencing was performed with immunoSEQ multiplex PCR; in TCRdb, only in-frame clones are kept and a portion is missing. The sample contains some 100,000 clones, around 85% of which appear only once. Material: peripheral blood. These receptors were collected from a woman aged 55-69 years with acute or convalescent COVID-19.

This clone has a handful of counts. The CDR3 protein is CASSSETSPDTQYF. The CDR3 DNA is TGTGCCAGCAGCTCCGAGACTAGCCCAGATACGCAGTATTTT. The rearrangement uses TRBV7-9 and TRBJ2-3; 7 bases are shared with TRBD2. V lost 4 bases to trimming and J lost 4 bases; unmatched junction nucleotides: 5. Germline V gene data show CDR1 as SEHNR and CDR2 as FQNEAQ (reference sequence). The CDR3 is made up of 14 amino acids.

This chain uses TRBV9 with TRBJ1-2; D not certain. Trimming took 4 bases from V and 4 from J, leaving 14 bases between them. This CDR3 contains 14 residues. Germline V gene lookup returns CDR1 SGDLS and CDR2 YYNGEE. The CDR3 sequence: CASSPTGSFYGYTF. DNA for the CDR3: TGTGCCAGCAGCCCCACTGGGAGCTTCTATGGCTACACCTTC.

V and J are TRBV5-6 and TRBJ1-2, with D possibly matching TRBD1 (6 bases). CDR3 size: 14 residues. Trimming removed 1 base at V and 6 bases at J, with 13 bases between. CDR1 is SGHDT, CDR2 YYEEEE, per germline. This CDR3 reads CASSLQGRVNGYTF. CDR3 DNA sequence: TGTGCCAGCAGCTTGCAGGGGAGGGTGAATGGCTACACCTTC. Using reference TRBV5-6 and TRBJ1-2 for the parts outside the CDR3, the full variable domain is DAGVTQSPTHLIKTRGQQVTLRCSPKSGHDTVSWYQQALGQGPQFIFQYYEEEERQRGNFPDRFSGHQFPNYSSELNVNALLLGDSALYLCASSLQGRVNGYTFGSGTRLTVV.

This sequence joins TRBV9 and TRBJ1-3, with D possibly matching TRBD1 (5 bases). The CDR3 spans 14 residues. V was cut by 0 bases and J by 4 bases, with 8 bases left in between. Germline V gene data show CDR1 as SGDLS and CDR2 as YYNGEE. CDR3 amino acids: CASSVGGYGNTIYF. CDR3 nucleotide sequence: TGTGCCAGCAGCGTAGGGGGCTACGGAAACACCATATATTTT.

The V gene is TRBV3-1 (or the pseudogene TRBV3-2), the J gene TRBJ1-4; maybe TRBD1 (6 bases). The CDR3 spans 15 residues. Germline CDR1 reads LGHDT; CDR2 reads YNNKEL (reference sequence). The V end was cut by 0 bases, the J end by 7 bases, with 12 bases between. CDR3: CASSQDRGYGEKLFF. The CDR3 nucleotides read TGTGCCAGCAGCCAAGACAGGGGCTACGGTGAAAAACTGTTTTTT.

V is TRBV5-4 and J is TRBJ2-4; 7 nucleotides align to TRBD1. V shed 4 bases, J shed 6 bases, and the junction held 10 bases outside the gene matches. CDR3 size: 15 residues. Germline CDR1 reads SGHNT; CDR2 reads YYREEE (reference sequence). In nucleotides, the CDR3 is TGTGCCAGCAGCCTGGACCCGGGACAGTTAAACATTCAGTACTTC. Protein product: CASSLDPGQLNIQYF.

V gene TRBV6-1 combines with J gene TRBJ1-3; the match to TRBD1 covers 7 bases. CDR3 length: 13 residues. V lost 3 bases and J lost 10; bases outside the gene matches: 6. Germline V gene data show CDR1 as MNHNS and CDR2 as SASEGT. The CDR3 region is CASSETGITTIYF. As DNA, the CDR3 is TGTGCCAGCAGTGAGACAGGGATAACAACCATATATTTT.

V is TRBV5-1 and J is TRBJ2-5; tentatively, D is TRBD2 (6 bases). V lost 0 bases to trimming and J lost 3 bases, with 6 bases between them. Germline lookup yields CDR1 SGHRS and CDR2 YFSETQ. The CDR3 spans 13 residues. For the CDR3, the DNA is TGCGCCAGCAGCTTGGGGAGGGAAGAGACCCAGTACTTC. This codes for CASSLGREETQYF.

This clone was observed once. J is TRBJ2-7 and V is TRBV6-5; D perhaps matches TRBD2 (5 bases). Germline V CDR1 and CDR2: MNHEY, SVGAGI. This CDR3 is built from 14 residues. Trimming cost V 0 bases and J 7 bases, with 13 bases left between them. The DNA of the CDR3 is TGTGCCAGCAGTTACTCGGCCGGGGTATGGGAGCAGTACTTC. Encoded protein: CASSYSAGVWEQYF.

The rearrangement links TRBV5-1 to TRBJ2-1; 11 positions agree with TRBD2. J was trimmed by 5 bases and V by 0 bases; bases with no gene match: 4. Looked up from germline, CDR1 is SGHRS and CDR2 is YFSETQ. The CDR3 runs 16 residues. CDR3 loop: CASSLVGTSGNNEQFF. The CDR3 region has the DNA TGCGCCAGCAGCTTGGTGGGGACTAGCGGCAACAATGAGCAGTTCTTC.